Following are 15 T cell receptor beta chains from one sample sequenced in a study of blood T cell repertoires in COVID-19. Sequenced by immunoSEQ multiplex PCR; TCRdb stores in-frame clones only, minus some. Among about 59,000 clones, around 80% were seen once, and the ten largest hold about 10%. The sequencing sample was made of peripheral blood. The receptors were sampled from a human donor in a cohort sampled during active COVID-19.

This clone came up a few times. V is TRBV20-1 and J is TRBJ2-7; D gene unclear. Trimming stripped 5 bases from V and 3 bases from J, with 5 bases between. CDR1 and CDR2 (germline): DFQATT, SNEGSKA (reference sequence). The CDR3 runs to 10 residues. CDR3 sequence: CSALYYEQYF. DNA for the CDR3: TGCAGTGCTCTCTACTACGAGCAGTACTTC.

V and J are TRBV7-2 and TRBJ2-1; 9 bases align to TRBD2. CDR1 SGHTA and CDR2 FQGNSA come from the germline V gene. The CDR3 spans 18 residues. The V segment lost 1 base and the J segment 9 bases; nucleotides outside the gene matches: 16. The CDR3 DNA sequence: TGTGCCAGCAGCTTAGTGAACCCCATGGTGGGTAGCGGGGGTGAGCAGTTCTTC. Protein: CASSLVNPMVGSGGEQFF. Full variable domain (missing parts from reference TRBV7-2 and TRBJ2-1): GAGVSQSPSNKVTEKGKDVELRCDPISGHTALYWYRQSLGQGLEFLIYFQGNSAPDKSGLPSDRFSAERTGGSVSTLTIQRTQQEDSAVYLCASSLVNPMVGSGGEQFFGPGTRLTVL.

The J gene is TRBJ1-1, the V gene TRBV18; D call uncertain. V lost 5 bases and J lost 1, with 11 bases in between. The CDR3 is 14 residues long. Per the germline V gene, CDR1 is KGHSH and CDR2 is LQKENI. Here the CDR3 DNA reads TGTGCCAGCTCAATCTCTGCGAGGAACACTGAAGCTTTCTTT. Translating gives CASSISARNTEAFF.

V gene TRBV24-1 combines with J gene TRBJ2-2; 7 bases line up with TRBD1. This CDR3 comprises 15 residues. Unmatched junction bases numbered 6, after V lost 5 bases and J lost 4 bases. CDR1 and CDR2 from the germline V gene are KGHDR and SFDVKD. The chain's CDR3 is CATSGGQWSTGELFF. CDR3 sequence (DNA): TGTGCCACCAGTGGGGGACAGTGGAGCACCGGGGAGCTGTTTTTT.

V and J are TRBV27 and TRBJ1-3; D is perhaps TRBD1 (5 bases). This CDR3 contains 15 residues. From germline, CDR1 is MNHEY and CDR2 SMNVEV (reference sequence). The ends were cut back, 3 bases at V and 1 base at J, with 10 bases in the middle. This CDR3 reads CASSFNGASGNTIYF. The CDR3 nucleotides read TGTGCCAGCAGTTTTAATGGGGCATCTGGAAACACCATATATTTT.

V and J are TRBV7-9 and TRBJ2-2; TRBD1 matches 8 bases. With V trimmed by 6 bases and J by 1 base, 13 bases remained unmatched. The CDR3 has 18 amino acids. Per the germline V gene, CDR1 is SEHNR and CDR2 is FQNEAQ (reference sequence). The CDR3 is CASREDRGRLRNTGELFF. DNA for the CDR3: TGTGCCAGCAGAGAAGACAGGGGACGACTACGGAACACCGGGGAGCTGTTTTTT.

The J gene is TRBJ1-1, the V gene TRBV5-6; TRBD1 agrees at 7 bases. J gave up 8 bases and V 2 bases, and 3 bases lay outside the gene matches. The CDR3 sequence is 12 residues long. The germline V gene encodes CDR1 SGHDT and CDR2 YYEEEE. For the CDR3, the DNA is TGTGCCAGCAGCTTAGGGGACAGCGAAGCTTTCTTT. Translated: CASSLGDSEAFF.

V and J are TRBV16 and TRBJ2-2, with a weak D call TRBD1 (6 bases). The length of the CDR3 is 16 residues. Germline CDR1 KGHSY, CDR2 FQNENV. Between the trimmed V and J ends, which lost 0 bases and 2 bases, there was a span of 10 bases. The CDR3 coding sequence is TGTGCCAGCAGCCAATCCAACAGGGTTAACACCGGGGAGCTGTTTTTT. It specifies CASSQSNRVNTGELFF.

This clone appeared once. The chain combines TRBV5-8 with TRBJ1-3; 10 bases fit TRBD1. The J segment lost 5 bases and the V segment lost 4 bases, leaving 3 bases of the junction unmatched. The CDR3 consists of 14 residues. Germline assignment: CDR1 SGHTS and CDR2 YDEGEE. Here the CDR3 DNA reads TGTGCCAGCAGCCGGGACAGGGGCAGAAACACCATATATTTT. Encoded protein: CASSRDRGRNTIYF. Full variable domain (missing parts from reference TRBV5-8 and TRBJ1-3): EAGVTQSPTHLIKTRGQQATLRCSPISGHTSVYWYQQALGLGLQFLLWYDEGEERNRGNFPPRFSGRQFPNYSSELNVNALELEDSALYLCASSRDRGRNTIYFGEGSWLTVV.

The chain is built from TRBV7-2 and TRBJ2-1; 15 bases fit TRBD2. The V and J ends lost 8 bases and 8 bases, in that order; junction bases with no gene match: 19. The CDR3 has 19 residues. Germline V gene data show CDR1 as SGHTA and CDR2 as FQGNSA. The CDR3 sequence: CASGVGGLAGGTYGDEQFF. CDR3 bases: TGTGCCAGCGGAGTGGGGGGACTAGCGGGAGGAACGTACGGGGATGAGCAGTTCTTC.

This clone was seen once. The J gene is TRBJ2-7, the V gene TRBV4-3; 9 nucleotides line up with TRBD1. Germline assignment: CDR1 LGHNA and CDR2 YSLEER. V shed 5 bases and J 0 bases; nucleotides not matched to a gene: 20. CDR3 length: 20 residues. The CDR3 reads CASSVRLPDRGLVSSYEQYF. DNA of the CDR3: TGCGCCAGCAGCGTTCGCCTCCCGGACAGGGGTCTGGTTAGCTCCTACGAGCAGTACTTC.

This clone has only one observation. The gene calls are TRBV29-1 and TRBJ1-1, with 7 bases lining up with TRBD1. V was clipped by 6 bases and J by 1 base; unmatched bases: 2. The CDR3 covers 12 residues. Per the germline V gene, CDR1 is SQVTM and CDR2 is ANQGSEA. The chain's CDR3 is CSVNRGNTEAFF. The DNA for the CDR3 is TGCAGCGTGAACAGGGGGAACACTGAAGCTTTCTTT.

The chain employs TRBV7-8 and TRBJ2-1; 9 nucleotides match TRBD1. CDR1 and CDR2 from the germline V gene are SGHVS and FQNEAQ. V was pared by 1 base and J by 5 bases, with 9 bases of the junction left unmatched. The CDR3 has 17 amino acids. The CDR3 loop is CASSLGGPGQGNNEQFF. DNA of the CDR3: TGTGCCAGCAGCTTAGGGGGGCCGGGACAGGGTAACAATGAGCAGTTCTTC.

V is TRBV28 and J is TRBJ2-3; perhaps TRBD1 as D (5 bases). The V and J ends lost 3 bases and 0 bases respectively, with 22 bases between them. The CDR3 covers 19 residues. Germline CDR1 reads MDHEN; CDR2 reads SYDVKM. In DNA, the CDR3 is TGTGCCAGCAGTTTTTTAAGGAAGGACACCTCCCCTAGCACAGATACGCAGTATTTT. This translates into CASSFLRKDTSPSTDTQYF.

V is TRBV29-1 and J is TRBJ2-3; 7 bases match TRBD2. This CDR3 spans 14 amino acids. The trim removed 7 bases at V and 5 bases at J, leaving 12 bases unmatched. Germline CDR1 is SQVTM and CDR2 is ANQGSEA. The DNA for the CDR3 is TGCAGCGCGCAGGGCGGGAGAGGGGTAGATACGCAGTATTTT. Its translation is CSAQGGRGVDTQYF.